A selection of T cell receptor beta chains follows, all from one sample in a study of shared clonotypes between healthy human individuals. Profiled with immunoSEQ multiplex PCR; TCRdb holds only in-frame clones, not every one. Seen here are about 1.4 million clones, roughly 96% observed once, and the top ten hold roughly 1.2%. The sequenced material came from naive CD4+ T cells sorted from blood. These receptors were collected from a man under 40 in good health. Each CDR3 is given with its conserved first and last residue. The D gene is left open where the match is weak. Where a row states a size, it is once, few, many or the class of an expanded clone; other rows omit it.

cdr3_aa cdr3_nt j_call v_call clone_size d_call
CASSRGHPNTEAFF TGTGCCAGCAGCAGGGGACATCCAAACACTGAAGCTTTCTTT TRBJ1-1 TRBV7-3 . .
CASSPPQLLAKVNEQFF TGTGCCAGCTCACCACCGCAACTACTAGCGAAAGTCAATGAGCAGTTCTTC TRBJ2-1 TRBV18 . TRBD2
CASSVSGRAFNEQFF TGTGCCAGCAGCGTGAGCGGGAGGGCGTTCAATGAGCAGTTCTTC TRBJ2-1 TRBV9 . TRBD2
CASSLAGGLSYEQYF TGTGCCAGCAGTTTAGCGGGAGGCCTCTCCTACGAGCAGTACTTC TRBJ2-7 TRBV28 . TRBD2
CASRAGRGNTEAFF TGTGCCAGCAGAGCGGGACGGGGGAACACTGAAGCTTTCTTT TRBJ1-1 TRBV28 . .
CAWSVGTAYGYTF TGTGCCTGGAGTGTCGGGACGGCCTATGGCTACACCTTC TRBJ1-2 TRBV30 . .
CASSATTGADTQYF TGTGCCAGCAGTGCAACTACAGGGGCAGATACGCAGTATTTT TRBJ2-3 TRBV25-1 . TRBD1
CASSLETSGLTEQYF TGCGCCAGCAGCTTAGAGACTAGCGGACTTACCGAGCAGTACTTC TRBJ2-7 TRBV5-1 . TRBD2
CASSAQGQDQPQHF TGTGCCAGCAGTGCACAGGGCCAGGATCAGCCCCAGCATTTT TRBJ1-5 TRBV2 . .
CASSPATYPSGNTIYF TGTGCCAGCAGCCCCGCGACCTATCCCTCTGGAAACACCATATATTTT TRBJ1-3 TRBV9 . .
CASSDLRGLEETQYF TGCGCCAGCAGCGACCTCAGGGGGTTAGAAGAGACCCAGTACTTC TRBJ2-5 TRBV5-1 . TRBD1
CASSSAYEQFF TGTGCCAGTTCTTCGGCCTATGAGCAGTTCTTC TRBJ2-1 TRBV6-1 once .
CASRLPGLSYEQYF TGTGCCAGCAGACTACCGGGCCTCTCCTACGAGCAGTACTTC TRBJ2-7 TRBV28 . .
CASSRQDYGYTF TGTGCCAGCAGCCGCCAGGACTATGGCTACACCTTC TRBJ1-2 TRBV11-2 . .
CASSLLGRQKLFF TGTGCCAGCAGCTTACTAGGGCGGCAAAAACTGTTTTTT TRBJ1-4 TRBV7-9 . .
CAWYRGLGYGYTF TGTGCCTGGTACAGGGGGCTCGGTTATGGCTACACCTTC TRBJ1-2 TRBV30 once TRBD1